These 5 T cell receptor beta chains were sequenced from one sample in a study of T cell repertoires in cytomegalovirus infection. Their cognate antigens are unknown. TCRdb analysed the reads with MiXCR anew, one entry per CDR3 protein. This sample has approximately 990,000 distinct CDR3 sequences, with less than 35% found just once. The sequencing used cultured CD8+ T cells from PBMCs, collected from culture after CMV antigen stimulation. The receptor set was obtained from a human donor in good health (CMV status not recorded). Some clones in this sample may be carry-over from other donors' samples.

V and J are TRBV6-1 and TRBJ2-5; 9 bases align to TRBD1. After removal of 2 bases from V and 1 base from J, the junction contained 8 bases not matched to a gene. Per germline, CDR1 MNHNS and CDR2 SASEGT. The CDR3 extends over 17 amino acids. CDR3 coding DNA: TGTGCCAGCAGTGAATTTGGGACAGGGTCCCTCCAAGAGACCCAGTACTTC. The encoded protein is CASSEFGTGSLQETQYF.

The CDR3 sequence is CASSQDPGGEAFF. CDR3 bases: TGTGCCAGCAGCCAAGACCCCGGCGGGGAAGCTTTCTTT. V and J are TRBV3-1 and TRBJ1-1; D gene uncertain. This CDR3 is 13 amino acids long. Germline-derived CDR1 and CDR2 are LGHDT and YNNKEL (reference sequence). Trimming took 0 bases from V and 8 from J, leaving 10 bases between them.

This clonotype was observed a handful of times. The chain joins TRBV6-2 or TRBV6-3 to TRBJ2-7; TRBD2 matches at 11 bases. The germline CDR1 and CDR2 sequences are MNHEY and SVGEGT. The CDR3 is 16 amino acids. The V and J ends lost 2 bases and 2 bases, in that order; junction bases with no gene match: 5. This chain's CDR3 is CASSYPTSGGAYEQYV. The CDR3 DNA sequence: TGTGCCAGCAGTTACCCCACTAGCGGGGGTGCCTACGAGCAGTACGTC.

This clonotype was seen repeatedly, ten times or more. The rearrangement joins TRBV11-2 to TRBJ2-3; 8 bases map to TRBD1. CDR1 is SGHAT and CDR2 is FQNNGV in the germline V gene. Germline trimming cut 1 base from V and 10 bases from J; bases unmatched to any gene: 7. The CDR3 has 14 residues. The CDR3 nucleotides read TGTGCCAGCAGCTTAGCCAGGGGGCAACGGGCGCAGTATTTT. This encodes CASSLARGQRAQYF.

The J gene is TRBJ2-1, the V gene TRBV14; D remains ambiguous. This CDR3 comprises 15 residues. V lost 4 bases, J lost 3 bases, and 13 bases lay in between. CDR1 and CDR2 (germline): SGHDN, FVKESK. In DNA form, the CDR3 reads TGTGCCAGCAGCCCCCATGCCACCAGCTACAATGAGCAGTTCTTC. Amino acid sequence: CASSPHATSYNEQFF.